The 32 T cell receptor beta chains given below trace back to one sample, sequenced in a study of Graves' ophthalmopathy and Graves' hyperthyroidism. The study amplified TCR beta CDR3 regions using RNA transcripts. HTBI-primed first-round RT-PCR preceded second-round multiplex PCR. TCRdb reanalysed the multiplex PCR reads using MiXCR and keeps one entry per CDR3 protein. In the table there are 350,000 to 450,000 distinct CDR3 sequences, under 25% of which are singletons. Sequencing was done on a sample of peripheral blood. The receptors were sampled from a woman between 18 and 29 years old with stable Graves' hyperthyroidism.

This clonotype was detected ten times or more. The chain carries TRBV7-3 and TRBJ2-7, with 9 bases matching TRBD1. Trimming at V came to 3 bases and at J to 6 bases, leaving 9 bases not matched to a gene. This CDR3 contains 15 residues. Germline V gene sequence: CDR1 SGHTA, CDR2 FQGTGA. CDR3 amino acids: CASSLSGTGIGEQYF. The CDR3 region has the DNA TGTGCCAGCAGCTTGTCCGGGACAGGGATTGGCGAGCAGTACTTC.

This clonotype has at least ten counts. The J gene is TRBJ1-1, the V gene TRBV6-2 or TRBV6-3; D is ambiguous. This CDR3 has 18 residues. V was cut by 2 bases and J by 1 base, with 20 bases left in between. Germline loops: CDR1 MNHEY, CDR2 SVGEGT. The CDR3 sequence is CASSYKIDDARWNTEAFF. CDR3 bases: TGTGCCAGCAGTTACAAAATCGACGATGCTCGTTGGAACACTGAAGCTTTCTTT.

This clonotype was observed at least ten times. The chain carries TRBV5-1 and TRBJ2-5; tentatively, D is TRBD2 (7 bases). This CDR3 has 14 residues. From germline, CDR1 is SGHRS and CDR2 YFSETQ. Trimming cost V 2 bases and J 5 bases, with 13 bases left between them. This CDR3 reads CASSFSGTIETQYF. The CDR3 nucleotides are TGCGCCAGCAGCTTCAGCGGGACAATCGAGACCCAGTACTTC. The full variable domain, completed using reference TRBV5-1 and TRBJ2-5, is KAGVTQTPRYLIKTRGQQVTLSCSPISGHRSVSWYQQTPGQGLQFLFEYFSETQRNKGNFPGRFSGRQFSNSRSEMNVSTLELGDSALYLCASSFSGTIETQYFGPGTRLLVL.

This clonotype was seen a few times. J is TRBJ1-1 and V is TRBV11-3; perhaps TRBD1 as D (5 bases). Germline CDR1 SGHNT, CDR2 YENEEA. This CDR3 is 14 amino acids long. Trimming left V 5 bases short and J 3 bases short, with 13 bases between. The CDR3 DNA follows: TGTGCCAGCAGCCCCGGGGGTAAGGACACTGAAGCTTTCTTT. Amino acid sequence: CASSPGGKDTEAFF.

The sample holds many counts of this clonotype. This sequence joins TRBV6-1 and TRBJ1-1, with a tentative D call TRBD1 (6 bases). Germline V gene lookup returns CDR1 MNHNS and CDR2 SASEGT. Trimming shortened V by 8 bases and J by 1 base, and 8 bases separated the two germline ends. This CDR3 is 12 amino acids long. CDR3 sequence reads: CASLGANTEAFF. The CDR3 DNA reads TGTGCCAGCCTGGGGGCGAACACTGAAGCTTTCTTT.

This clonotype has ten or more counts. This chain uses TRBV7-2 with TRBJ2-7, with TRBD1 matching 12 bases. The CDR3 sequence is 15 residues long. Germline assignment: CDR1 SGHTA and CDR2 FQGNSA. The trim removed 8 bases at V and 7 bases at J, leaving 12 bases unmatched. CDR3: CASAFLGTGGSEQYF. CDR3 coding DNA: TGTGCCAGCGCGTTCCTCGGGACAGGGGGCTCGGAGCAGTACTTC.

The chain recombines TRBV6-2 or TRBV6-3 with TRBJ2-5; 9 bases fit TRBD1. The germline gives CDR1 MNHEY, CDR2 SVGEGT. V lost 9 bases to trimming and J lost 8 bases; unmatched junction nucleotides: 7. There are 12 residues in the CDR3. The CDR3, as DNA: TGTGCCAGTGCTCGACAGGGGGATACCCAGTACTTC. This translates into CASARQGDTQYF.

This clonotype was detected ten times or more. The J gene is TRBJ2-7, the V gene TRBV10-3, with D uncertain. The germline V gene encodes CDR1 ENHRY and CDR2 SYGVKD. The CDR3 totals 14 residues. Between the trimmed V and J ends, which lost 6 bases and 5 bases, there was a span of 17 bases. The CDR3 reads CAIRVLPLSDEQYF. As DNA, the CDR3 is TGTGCCATCAGAGTGCTTCCCCTTAGTGACGAGCAGTACTTC.

This clonotype occurred many times. This chain uses TRBV14 with TRBJ2-5; 7 nucleotides align to TRBD1. Germline V gene lookup returns CDR1 SGHDN and CDR2 FVKESK. V lost 3 bases and J lost 6; bases outside the gene matches: 7. The CDR3 loop spans 14 amino acids. The CDR3: CASSQTDRRQTQYF. The CDR3 bases are TGTGCCAGCAGCCAGACGGACAGGAGACAGACCCAGTACTTC.

This clonotype was found a few times. This chain connects TRBV13 to TRBJ1-3; D call uncertain. Germline V gene sequence: CDR1 PRHDT, CDR2 FYEKMQ (reference sequence). V dropped 9 bases and J dropped 3 bases, with 12 bases sitting between them. The CDR3 contains 13 residues. The CDR3 DNA sequence: TGTGCCAGTCTAACCCGGGTTGGAAACACCATATATTTT. It encodes CASLTRVGNTIYF.

Ten or more counts support this clonotype. The V gene is TRBV27, the J gene TRBJ2-3; TRBD2 aligns across 7 bases. The CDR3 has 13 residues. Germline CDR1 reads MNHEY; CDR2 reads SMNVEV (reference sequence). J lost 5 bases, V lost 10 bases, and 9 bases had no gene match. The CDR3 region is CATNSGGGDTQYF. CDR3 coding DNA: TGTGCCACCAATTCGGGAGGCGGAGATACGCAGTATTTT.

This clonotype was counted ten times or more. The chain uses TRBV29-1 and TRBJ1-2; 8 bases fit TRBD1. Germline-derived CDR1 and CDR2 are SQVTM and ANQGSEA. The CDR3 contains 11 residues. V was pared by 4 bases and J by 8 bases, with 3 bases of the junction left unmatched. CDR3 DNA sequence: TGCAGCGTTGGACAGGGGCTCGGCTACACCTTC. Translated: CSVGQGLGYTF.

This clonotype was seen at least ten times. The V gene is TRBV6-1, the J gene TRBJ2-7; D is uncertain. V gave up 6 bases and J gave up 2 bases, with 11 bases separating them. The CDR3 loop spans 13 amino acids. Germline V gene lookup returns CDR1 MNHNS and CDR2 SASEGT. CDR3 amino acids: CASRETQTYEQYF. The CDR3, as DNA: TGTGCCAGCAGAGAGACTCAGACCTACGAGCAGTACTTC.

The gene calls are TRBV30 and TRBJ1-3; 9 nucleotides align to TRBD1. With 5 bases clipped from V and 7 bases from J, the junction kept 3 bases outside the gene matches. Germline lookup yields CDR1 GTSNPN and CDR2 SVGIG (reference sequence). This CDR3 has 12 residues. CDR3 loop: CAWCDRGNTIYF. CDR3 bases: TGTGCCTGGTGTGACAGGGGGAACACCATATATTTT.

This clonotype was detected many times. V is TRBV19 and J is TRBJ1-1; no clear D. Between the trimmed V and J ends, which lost 3 bases and 1 base, there was a span of 12 bases. The CDR3 is 15 residues long. CDR1 and CDR2 from the germline V gene are LNHDA and SQIVND (reference sequence). The CDR3 protein is CASSISGVGNTEAFF. CDR3 DNA sequence: TGTGCCAGTAGTATTAGTGGTGTCGGGAACACTGAAGCTTTCTTT.

This clonotype was found many times. This chain joins TRBV11-2 and TRBJ2-5, with 10 positions matching TRBD2. The trim removed 6 bases at V and 2 bases at J, leaving 6 bases unmatched. The CDR3 extends over 15 amino acids. Per the germline V gene, CDR1 is SGHAT and CDR2 is FQNNGV. CDR3 amino acids: CASSSGTSEQETQYF. CDR3 in DNA: TGTGCCAGCAGTTCCGGGACTAGCGAACAAGAGACCCAGTACTTC.

The sample holds many counts of this clonotype. The chain couples TRBV6-4 to TRBJ1-6; TRBD1 might be the D (5 bases). The V end was cut by 6 bases, the J end by 7 bases, with 10 bases between. This CDR3 is built from 13 residues. The V gene's germline CDR1 is MRHNA and CDR2 SNTAGT. The CDR3 nucleotides are TGTGCCAGCAGGGGGGATGCGAATTCACCCCTCCACTTT. Translating it yields CASRGDANSPLHF.

As concerns this clonotype: With a much larger clone just one base away, this may be a read error. The final CDR3 position lacks the conserved phenylalanine or tryptophan, pointing to a likely read error. The chain is built from TRBV24-1 and TRBJ1-1; 10 bases match TRBD1. The CDR3 extends over 13 amino acids. With V trimmed by 11 bases and J by 0 bases, 2 bases remained unmatched. From germline, CDR1 is KGHDR and CDR2 SFDVKD. CDR3 sequence reads: CARGQGMNTEAFL. The DNA for the CDR3 is TGTGCCAGGGGACAGGGGATGAACACTGAAGCTTTCTTG.

The chain couples TRBV11-2 to TRBJ1-1; TRBD1 aligns across 8 bases. Germline V CDR1 and CDR2: SGHAT, FQNNGV. This CDR3 is 19 amino acids long. With V trimmed by 5 bases and J by 6 bases, 23 bases remained unmatched. The CDR3 bases are TGTGCCAGCAGCCCCACTTACCCCGGACAGGGCGGCTATGGGGCTGAAGCTTTCTTT. As protein: CASSPTYPGQGGYGAEAFF.

This clonotype was counted ten times or more. This chain joins TRBV11-1 and TRBJ2-7, with 14 bases matching TRBD2. Trimming cost V 4 bases and J 7 bases; bases outside gene matches: 15. Germline lookup yields CDR1 SGHAT and CDR2 FQDESV (reference sequence). The CDR3 is 18 residues long. The CDR3 loop is CASSSPGTSGSPWWEQYF. The CDR3 nucleotides read TGTGCCAGCAGCTCCCCCGGGACTAGCGGGAGTCCTTGGTGGGAGCAGTACTTC.

This clonotype was counted ten times or more. V is TRBV6-5 and J is TRBJ1-2; D ambiguous. The CDR3 is made up of 14 amino acids. V lost 6 bases and J lost 5, with 16 bases in between. Germline-derived CDR1 and CDR2 are MNHEY and SVGAGI. The CDR3 spells CASRSWGIKYGYTF. The CDR3 region has the DNA TGTGCCAGCAGGAGCTGGGGTATTAAATATGGCTACACCTTC.

This clonotype has a count of ten or more. CDR3 region: CASSAGQGSTSYEQYF. The CDR3 coding sequence is TGCGCCAGCAGCGCCGGCCAAGGCAGCACCTCCTACGAGCAGTACTTC. The chain recombines TRBV5-1 with TRBJ2-7; D gene ambiguous. The V gene lost 4 bases and the J gene lost 0 bases, with 17 bases spanning the gap. The CDR3 has 16 residues. The germline gives CDR1 SGHRS, CDR2 YFSETQ.

This clonotype was seen many times. The chain joins TRBV7-3 to TRBJ1-3, with no clear D. The V gene's germline CDR1 is SGHTA and CDR2 FQGTGA. CDR3 length: 16 amino acids. V lost 5 bases and J lost 4, with 18 bases in between. The CDR3 region has the DNA TGTGCCAGCAGCCGACGGGGAGTATCGTCGGGAAACACCATATATTTT. It translates to CASSRRGVSSGNTIYF.

This clonotype was found a few times. The rearrangement joins TRBV6-5 to TRBJ1-5, with a possible D match to TRBD1 (5 bases). V lost 2 bases, J lost 4 bases, and 12 bases lay in between. This CDR3 region has 15 residues. Germline CDR1 and CDR2: MNHEY and SVGAGI. The chain's CDR3 is CASSYPARQNQPQHF. CDR3 nucleotide sequence: TGTGCCAGCAGTTACCCGGCGAGACAGAATCAGCCCCAGCATTTT.

This clonotype was observed many times. The rearrangement uses TRBV10-3 and TRBJ2-5; 7 nucleotides match TRBD2. This CDR3 has 14 residues. Losses at the gene ends were 5 bases for V and 0 bases for J; bases not matched to a gene: 3. Per the germline V gene, CDR1 is ENHRY and CDR2 is SYGVKD. The CDR3 bases are TGTGCCATCAGTAGCGGGATAAACCAAGAGACCCAGTACTTC. Translation gives CAISSGINQETQYF.

This clonotype came up many times. The CDR3 sequence is CASSLTGGQYF. CDR3 nucleotide sequence: TGTGCCAGCAGCCTAACCGGGGGGCAGTACTTC. This sequence joins TRBV11-2 and TRBJ2-7; the D gene is possibly TRBD2 (6 bases). The V end was cut by 5 bases, the J end by 9 bases, with 11 bases between. Germline V gene sequence: CDR1 SGHAT, CDR2 FQNNGV. This CDR3 contains 11 residues.

This chain uses TRBV3-1 with TRBJ2-5; 13 bases are a match to TRBD2. The V gene end was trimmed by 2 bases and the J gene end by 4 bases; junction bases not matched to a gene: 7. Germline loops: CDR1 LGHDT, CDR2 YNNKEL (reference sequence). There are 17 residues in the CDR3. This CDR3 is CASSQPRTSGSPETQYF. The CDR3 bases are TGTGCCAGCAGCCAACCGAGGACTAGCGGGAGTCCAGAGACCCAGTACTTC.

This clonotype appeared many times. This sequence joins TRBV6-1 and TRBJ1-2, with unresolved D. This CDR3 is built from 13 residues. V was shortened by 6 bases and J by 7 bases, with 15 bases between the two germline ends. Germline V gene lookup returns CDR1 MNHNS and CDR2 SASEGT. CDR3 in DNA: TGTGCCAGCAGAGGCCTTAAGGGTTTTGGCTACACCTTC. This translates into CASRGLKGFGYTF.

The table lists this clonotype with a few counts. The CDR3 DNA is TGTGCCAGCAGCACCGGACTAGCGGGAGGAGGCACAGATACGCAGTATTTT. Amino acid sequence: CASSTGLAGGGTDTQYF. V usage is TRBV11-2 and J usage is TRBJ2-3, with TRBD2 identical over 14 bases. CDR1 and CDR2 (germline): SGHAT, FQNNGV. CDR3 length equals 17 residues. The J segment lost 1 base and the V segment lost 5 bases, leaving 5 bases of the junction unmatched.

The sample holds many counts of this clonotype. The rearrangement joins TRBV5-1 to TRBJ2-5, with TRBD1 matching 8 bases. CDR1 and CDR2 (germline): SGHRS, YFSETQ. Trimming cost V 3 bases and J 4 bases; bases outside gene matches: 11. The CDR3 has 16 amino acids. The CDR3 nucleotides are TGCGCCAGCAGCTCAACCACGACAGGGGCAGGAGAGACCCAGTACTTC. This gives the protein CASSSTTTGAGETQYF.

This clonotype has just one count. This sequence joins TRBV6-1 and TRBJ1-2; 7 bases match TRBD1. V gave up 2 bases and J gave up 4 bases; unmatched junction bases: 1. This CDR3 has 13 amino acids. Per germline, CDR1 MNHNS and CDR2 SASEGT. The CDR3 here is CASSETGVYGYTF. CDR3 sequence (DNA): TGTGCCAGCAGTGAAACAGGGGTCTATGGCTACACCTTC.

This clonotype has ten or more counts. The V gene is TRBV20-1, the J gene TRBJ1-2; D is perhaps TRBD1 (5 bases). The V end was cut by 6 bases, the J end by 8 bases, with 16 bases between. Looked up from germline, CDR1 is DFQATT and CDR2 is SNEGSKA (reference sequence). The CDR3 consists of 12 residues. The CDR3 loop reads CSAENPGSGYTF. The CDR3 DNA reads TGCAGTGCCGAGAACCCAGGGTCCGGCTACACCTTC.